The 27 T cell receptor beta chains given below trace back to one sample, sequenced in a study of siplizumab effects on memory and regulatory T cells. Sequencing used immunoSEQ multiplex PCR; TCRdb keeps in-frame clones, though not all of them. The repertoire holds approximately 94,000 clones, with over 95% as singletons. Specimen: naive CD4+ T cells sorted from blood. The receptors here all came from a human donor in good health.

This clone is a singleton in its sample. This chain links TRBV7-2 with TRBJ2-3, with TRBD2 matching over 9 bases. The germline V gene encodes CDR1 SGHTA and CDR2 FQGNSA. The junction had 5 bases not matched to a gene; V was cut back by 5 bases and J by 5 bases. The CDR3 is 14 residues long. CDR3 loop: CASSRAGGKDTQYF. As DNA, the CDR3 is TGTGCCAGCAGCAGGGCGGGGGGGAAAGATACGCAGTATTTT.

The V call is TRBV4-2, the J call TRBJ1-1; the D gene is possibly TRBD1 (5 bases). The CDR3 spans 14 residues. The germline gives CDR1 LGHNA, CDR2 YNFKEQ. Trimming removed 3 bases from V and 4 bases from J, with 12 bases in between. CDR3 coding DNA: TGTGCCAGCAGCCACCGGGGGGTGGGCACTGAAGCTTTCTTT. This sequence encodes CASSHRGVGTEAFF.

V gene TRBV7-7 combines with J gene TRBJ2-5; TRBD2 aligns across 10 bases. After removal of 1 base from V and 8 bases from J, the junction contained 7 bases not matched to a gene. The CDR3 sequence is 15 residues long. From germline, CDR1 is SSHAT and CDR2 FNYEAQ (reference sequence). The CDR3 sequence is CASSLGLAGVDTQYF. The CDR3 DNA sequence: TGTGCCAGCAGCTTAGGGCTAGCGGGGGTGGATACCCAGTACTTC.

The chain employs TRBV7-2 and TRBJ1-3; 10 nucleotides agree with TRBD1. This CDR3 has 17 amino acids. Germline V gene sequence: CDR1 SGHTA, CDR2 FQGNSA. V dropped 5 bases and J dropped 3; count of bases not matched to a gene: 10. This CDR3 reads CASSLHGTGVIGNTIYF. CDR3 sequence (DNA): TGTGCCAGCAGCCTGCACGGGACAGGGGTCATTGGAAACACCATATATTTT. Full variable domain (outside the CDR3, taken from reference TRBV7-2 and TRBJ1-3): GAGVSQSPSNKVTEKGKDVELRCDPISGHTALYWYRQSLGQGLEFLIYFQGNSAPDKSGLPSDRFSAERTGGSVSTLTIQRTQQEDSAVYLCASSLHGTGVIGNTIYFGEGSWLTVV.

The chain is built from TRBV14 and TRBJ1-4, with TRBD1 as a possible D gene (5 bases). The CDR3 totals 14 residues. Germline V gives CDR1 SGHDN, CDR2 FVKESK. With 0 bases removed from V and 8 bases from J, the gap between germline ends came to 10 bases. In DNA form, the CDR3 reads TGTGCCAGCAGCCAAGATTGGCGGGGGGAAAAACTGTTTTTT. As protein: CASSQDWRGEKLFF.

The J gene is TRBJ2-7, the V gene TRBV7-2, with D perhaps matching TRBD1 (6 bases). This CDR3 has 15 amino acids. V was shortened by 5 bases and J by 1 base, with 15 bases between the two germline ends. Germline V CDR1 and CDR2: SGHTA, FQGNSA. CDR3 region: CASSHIRGRSYEQYF. The CDR3 DNA follows: TGTGCCAGCAGCCACATCAGGGGAAGGTCCTACGAGCAGTACTTC.

The genes are TRBV18 and TRBJ2-7; D may be TRBD1 or TRBD2 (6 bases each). Germline V gene sequence: CDR1 KGHSH, CDR2 LQKENI. The V end lost 4 bases, the J end lost 2 bases, and 15 bases lay between the germline ends. This CDR3 is 15 amino acids long. CDR3 region: CASSRSSGEAYEQYF. The CDR3 bases are TGTGCCAGCTCACGTTCCTCAGGGGAGGCCTACGAGCAGTACTTC.

V and J are TRBV30 and TRBJ1-4, with 10 bases aligning to TRBD1. CDR3 length: 11 residues. Looked up from germline, CDR1 is GTSNPN and CDR2 is SVGIG (reference sequence). After removal of 1 base from V and 13 bases from J, the junction contained 0 bases not matched to a gene. The CDR3 region is CAWSGTGGLFF. CDR3 coding DNA: TGTGCCTGGAGTGGGACAGGGGGACTGTTTTTT.

This clone was detected only once. This chain uses TRBV5-4 with TRBJ2-3, with D unclear. This CDR3 spans 13 amino acids. V gave up 3 bases and J gave up 2 bases, with 7 bases separating them. The germline V gene has CDR1 SGHNT and CDR2 YYREEE (reference sequence). The CDR3 sequence: CASSWPATDTQYF. The CDR3 bases are TGTGCCAGCAGCTGGCCAGCCACAGATACGCAGTATTTT. The full variable domain, with the rest looked up from reference TRBV5-4 and TRBJ2-3, is ETGVTQSPTHLIKTRGQQVTLRCSSQSGHNTVSWYQQALGQGPQFIFQYYREEENGRGNFPPRFSGLQFPNYSSELNVNALELDDSALYLCASSWPATDTQYFGPGTRLTVL.

The rearrangement uses TRBV6-4 and TRBJ1-6; a weak D match, TRBD1 (6 bases). The CDR3 is made up of 15 amino acids. CDR1 and CDR2 from the germline V gene are MRHNA and SNTAGT. V lost 0 bases, J lost 10 bases, and 13 bases lay in between. CDR3 in DNA: TGTGCCAGCAGTGACTCTATATTCGGGACATCACCCCTCCACTTT. Its protein product is CASSDSIFGTSPLHF.

The gene calls are TRBV29-1 and TRBJ2-7; D might be TRBD1 (6 bases). CDR1 is SQVTM, CDR2 ANQGSEA, per germline. The CDR3 covers 12 residues. Trimming removed 4 bases from V and 0 bases from J, with 7 bases in between. The CDR3, as DNA: TGCAGCGTTGTGACAGGCTCCTACGAGCAGTACTTC. This sequence encodes CSVVTGSYEQYF.

In its sample, this clone was seen a few times. This rearrangement joins TRBV28 to TRBJ1-2; a possible D gene is TRBD1 (5 bases). Trimming removed 3 bases from V and 6 bases from J, with 14 bases in between. Germline CDR1 MDHEN, CDR2 SYDVKM. This CDR3 is built from 14 residues. The CDR3, as DNA: TGTGCCAGCAGTTTGACGGCAGGGCATGATGGCTACACCTTC. This translates into CASSLTAGHDGYTF.

The gene calls are TRBV21-1 and TRBJ1-5. TRBV21-1 is noted as a pseudogene. This CDR3 contains 15 residues. In DNA, the CDR3 is TGTGCCAGCAGCAAAGGGCGAGGGGAGGGTCAGCCCCAGCATTTT. This translates into CASSKGRGEGQPQHF.

This clone was recorded a few times. V usage is TRBV19 and J usage is TRBJ1-2; TRBD1 is a possible D gene (6 bases). CDR3 length: 14 amino acids. Trimming removed 5 bases from V and 2 bases from J, with 12 bases in between. Germline V gene lookup returns CDR1 LNHDA and CDR2 SQIVND (reference sequence). CDR3: CASSPDTGNYGYTF. The CDR3, as DNA: TGTGCCAGTAGTCCCGATACAGGGAACTATGGCTACACCTTC.

CDR3 sequence: CAWSGTGGGYTF. In nucleotides, the CDR3 is TGTGCCTGGAGTGGGACAGGGGGTGGCTACACCTTC. V usage is TRBV30 and J usage is TRBJ1-2; TRBD1 matches at 10 bases. The length of the CDR3 is 12 residues. Per germline, CDR1 GTSNPN and CDR2 SVGIG (reference sequence). The J segment lost 7 bases and the V segment lost 1 base, leaving 0 bases of the junction unmatched.

The rearrangement joins TRBV19 to TRBJ1-4, with 10 nucleotides matching TRBD1. CDR1 LNHDA and CDR2 SQIVND come from the germline V gene (reference sequence). J was trimmed by 10 bases and V by 6 bases; bases with no gene match: 11. The CDR3 sequence is 15 residues long. The chain's CDR3 is CASRTTGTGVGKLFF. The CDR3, as DNA: TGTGCCAGTAGAACTACCGGGACAGGGGTAGGAAAACTGTTTTTT.

This clone was counted a single time. This chain links TRBV10-1 with TRBJ2-2, with D perhaps TRBD2 (6 bases). There are 16 residues in the CDR3. Between the trimmed V and J ends, which lost 2 bases and 3 bases, there was a span of 13 bases. Per germline, CDR1 WNHNN and CDR2 SYGVQD (reference sequence). The CDR3 coding sequence is TGCGCCAGCAGTGAGCAGGAGGGGTTTCACACCGGGGAGCTGTTTTTT. Translated, it gives CASSEQEGFHTGELFF.

The J gene is TRBJ2-5, the V gene TRBV6-1; D is undetermined. V lost 0 bases and J lost 4, with 12 bases in between. Looked up from germline, CDR1 is MNHNS and CDR2 is SASEGT. The length of the CDR3 is 15 residues. The CDR3 DNA sequence: TGTGCCAGCAGTGAAGCTTTAGGCGGTCGAGAGACCCAGTACTTC. Its translation: CASSEALGGRETQYF.

For this clone: One end of the junction does not line up with germline, which may come from a read error. The gene calls are TRBV5-1 and TRBJ2-3; 8 nucleotides align to TRBD1. The CDR3 runs 14 residues. Germline CDR1 and CDR2: SGHRS and YFSETQ. CDR3 DNA: TGCGCCAGCAGCTTGGCCCTGGGGACAGGTACGCAGTATTTT. This translates into CASSLALGTGTQYF.

The gene calls are TRBV28 and TRBJ1-6; D remains ambiguous. Germline CDR1 MDHEN, CDR2 SYDVKM. The CDR3 covers 13 residues. V was pared by 4 bases and J by 4 bases, with 5 bases between. The CDR3 coding sequence is TGTGCCAGCAGTTGGAGGTATAATTCACCCCTCCACTTT. Translated, it gives CASSWRYNSPLHF.

The J gene is TRBJ2-3, the V gene TRBV12-5; TRBD2 matches 9 bases. V lost 7 bases to trimming and J lost 2 bases; unmatched junction nucleotides: 10. This CDR3 is built from 16 residues. Germline-derived CDR1 and CDR2 are LGHNT and FRNRAP. The CDR3, as DNA: TGTGCTAGTGAGGTGGGCCTAGCGGGGTACACAGATACGCAGTATTTT. Encoded protein: CASEVGLAGYTDTQYF.

The CDR3 reads CASSGGTGEDNYGYTF. In DNA form, the CDR3 reads TGTGCCAGCAGCGGGGGGACAGGGGAGGATAACTATGGCTACACCTTC. The chain links TRBV11-2 to TRBJ1-2; TRBD1 aligns across 10 bases. V shed 5 bases, J shed 1 base, and the junction held 7 bases outside the gene matches. CDR1 is SGHAT and CDR2 is FQNNGV in the germline V gene. The CDR3 spans 16 residues.

The rearrangement joins TRBV7-9 to TRBJ2-2; 10 bases are shared with TRBD2. Per germline, CDR1 SEHNR and CDR2 FQNEAQ (reference sequence). The ends lost 5 bases at V and 0 bases at J; junction bases unmatched: 3. This CDR3 comprises 16 residues. CDR3 protein: CASSRSGGANTGELFF. CDR3 in DNA: TGTGCCAGCAGCCGAAGCGGGGGGGCGAACACCGGGGAGCTGTTTTTT.

This clone was detected once. J is TRBJ2-1 and V is TRBV27; D is undetermined. The V end was cut by 8 bases, the J end by 7 bases, with 9 bases between. Germline V gene data show CDR1 as MNHEY and CDR2 as SMNVEV (reference sequence). CDR3 size: 11 residues. The CDR3 nucleotides read TGTGCCAGCCTCTCATATAATGAGCAGTTCTTC. Translating it yields CASLSYNEQFF.

This chain links TRBV9 with TRBJ2-5; 16 nucleotides line up with TRBD2. Per the germline V gene, CDR1 is SGDLS and CDR2 is YYNGEE. The CDR3 has 16 residues. V was clipped by 4 bases and J by 2 bases; unmatched bases: 2. The CDR3 nucleotides read TGTGCCAGCAGCTCGGGACTAGCGGGGGGGCAAGAGACCCAGTACTTC. This translates into CASSSGLAGGQETQYF.

The J gene is TRBJ2-1, the V gene TRBV7-2, with 15 bases fitting TRBD2. The V segment lost 0 bases and the J segment 8 bases; nucleotides outside the gene matches: 2. The CDR3 loop spans 16 amino acids. Germline V lookup: CDR1 SGHTA, CDR2 FQGNSA. CDR3 sequence (DNA): TGTGCCAGCAGCTTAGCCGGGACTAGCGGGGGGCATGAGCAGTTCTTC. Encoded protein: CASSLAGTSGGHEQFF.

This chain joins TRBV28 and TRBJ2-2, with 9 bases fitting TRBD1. The V gene end was trimmed by 6 bases and the J gene end by 6 bases; junction bases not matched to a gene: 8. The CDR3 is 15 residues long. Germline V gives CDR1 MDHEN, CDR2 SYDVKM. CDR3 amino acids: CASSQQGAGPGELFF. DNA for the CDR3: TGTGCCAGCAGCCAACAGGGGGCCGGACCCGGGGAGCTGTTTTTT.